This T cell receptor (beta chain) was sequenced for a study of Graves' ophthalmopathy and Graves' hyperthyroidism (dated by TCRdb to between 2017 and 2018). About the full investigation: Peripheral blood was collected before any treatment was given, at the time of initial diagnosis. To tell Graves' ophthalmopathy apart from Graves' hyperthyroidism, and to predict which patients would progress to ophthalmopathy, the study relied on TCR beta repertoire signatures. In total, approximately 130 blood samples were TCR-sequenced: fewer than 50 ophthalmopathy, about 75 hyperthyroidism and about 17 hyperthyroidism-to-ophthalmopathy patients. For independent validation, a separate cohort was made up of 18 hyperthyroidism patients plus 17 patients who later progressed from hyperthyroidism to ophthalmopathy. In roughly six hyperthyroidism patients, the T-cell repertoires found in thyroid tissue were compared with those found in blood. Following sampling, methimazole starting at 30 mg daily was administered to hyperthyroidism patients, and high-dose intravenous methylprednisolone was administered to ophthalmopathy patients. To explore V-J signatures distinguishing ophthalmopathy from hyperthyroidism, a discovery set of under 110 patients (around 44 ophthalmopathy, some 55 stable hyperthyroidism) was enrolled. The paper's findings and limits, for the study overall: Ophthalmopathy was separated from stable hyperthyroidism by the 13-signature model with more than 85% sensitivity and less than 82% specificity in cross-validation and with 80%/75% in the test set. No statistical method was used to set the sample size in advance, and the investigators knew which group each participant was assigned to. In validation, the model predicted ophthalmopathy progression with about 64% sensitivity and 72.22% specificity; more than ten predicted patients were CT-confirmed with GO in a median of approximately 6.5 months. Most expanded thyroid clonotypes with a frequency above 0.001 also appeared in blood, which suggests that blood repertoires may reflect the immune response in the thyroid.

For this clonotype: Its binding antigen is unknown. No base quality values were provided; no much bigger clone lies one nucleotide off.

The V end loses 6 bases and the J end loses 1 base, and a stretch of 10 bases separates them. CDR1 is given as SNHLY and CDR2 as FYNNEI, both from the germline V gene. Its CDR3 holds 13 amino acids, cysteine through phenylalanine. The kept DNA is CDR3 alone, 39 bases in frame from the first base. TCR beta CDR3 regions were amplified from RNA transcripts for repertoire sequencing. HTBI primers and the Qiagen OneStep RT-PCR kit were used in a first-round RT-PCR, which was followed by a second-round multiplex PCR, size selection and purification. Libraries were sequenced paired-end with 100 bp reads on an Illumina HiSeq2000. The published analysis was carried out like this. SOAPnuke was used to process the reads, removing any read that contained adapters or uncalled bases, had a mean Phred below 15, or lacked an exact match to the constant primer or identifier. COPE v1.2.5 was used to merge high-quality paired reads. Clonotypes were defined as unique nucleotide sequences and were aligned to IMGT TRB V, D and J references using MiTCR v1.1. The analysis was limited to V-J combinations with a frequency above 0.0001, which together covered over 98% of repertoires. For each V-J combination, a TCR clonal expansion and chaos score was defined as F50 clonal expansion divided by the chaos observed in the TCRdist matrix. Welch's t-statistics and random forest were used to reduce features to about a dozen V-J combinations, which were fed into a naive Bayes classifier. The similarity between thyroid and blood repertoires was quantified using the Morisita-Horn index. In TCRdb, the public reads were trimmed at Q25 with fastp and aligned with MiXCR, with productive beta chains retained. Entries that share a CDR3 protein sequence are merged under the most common genes and DNA. It is TCRdb's table, rather than the study itself, that gives the V and J calls and clone size. For this sample there are about 740,000 distinct CDR3 sequences; 40% appear just once. The top ten clones comprise 44% of the sample.

The ophthalmopathy patients had moderately to severely active disease, with a Clinical Activity Score of 3 or higher, a NOSPECS grade of 4 or higher, and a disease duration of less than 3 months. Patients with other autoimmune diseases, uncontrolled infections, pregnancy or lactation were excluded from the study. Diagnosis relied on clinical symptoms, serum thyroxine, TRAb, thyroid ultrasound and orbital computed tomography. PBMCs were isolated from more than 8 ml of fresh peripheral blood by Ficoll-Paque density gradient centrifugation. Total RNA was extracted with Trizol reagent and quality-checked on an Agilent 2100 Bioanalyzer.

Sequences were obtained from peripheral blood. Rearrangement joined TRBV2 to TRBJ2-7; TRBD2 is a possible D gene, resting on 6 matching bases. This TCR came from an adult man with Graves' ophthalmopathy. The bases are TGTGCCAGCAGGGCTAGCGCATCCTACGAGCAGTACTTC. Its translation reads: CASRASASYEQYF.